This TCR beta chain was sequenced for a study of blood T cell repertoires in COVID-19. As for the study in general: Sample material is recorded as cDNA or gDNA derived from T cells, B-cell-depleted T cells, or PBMCs.

Here immunoSEQ multiplex PCR was the method, and the copy in TCRdb shows in-frame clones only, minus some. The data hold hundreds of thousands of clones, with 91% observed a single time. The material sequenced was peripheral blood. This receptor was obtained from a woman younger than 35 who had recovered from COVID-19.

The CDR3 nucleotides read TGCGCCAGCAGCTTGCAAGGGGGGGCCTACACAGATACGCAGTATTTT. This translates into CASSLQGGAYTDTQYF. The chain couples TRBV5-1 to TRBJ2-3; a weak D match, TRBD2 (7 bases). V shed 1 base and J shed 2 bases, with 14 bases lying between them. The CDR3 has 16 amino acids. The germline V gene encodes CDR1 SGHRS and CDR2 YFSETQ. Drawing the rest from reference TRBV5-1 and TRBJ2-3, the complete variable domain is KAGVTQTPRYLIKTRGQQVTLSCSPISGHRSVSWYQQTPGQGLQFLFEYFSETQRNKGNFPGRFSGRQFSNSRSEMNVSTLELGDSALYLCASSLQGGAYTDTQYFGPGTRLTVL.